This is a list of T cell receptor beta chains from one sample in a study of chemoradiotherapy in HPV16-positive cancers. Libraries were prepared by immunoSEQ multiplex PCR; TCRdb keeps only in-frame clonotypes and omits some of them. The sample yields 4,000 to 5,000 clones, roughly nine tenths seen once. This sample comprised tumor tissue, obtained from a patient who underwent chemoradiotherapy. The source of these receptors is a human donor with HPV-associated anogenital cancer. Both conserved end residues are part of each CDR3. D genes are given only for firm matches. A clone size is listed for some rows: how often the clone was seen (once, few, many), or a class if it is expanded.

D gene | clone size | J gene | V gene | CDR3 DNA | CDR3 protein
. | few | TRBJ1-1 | TRBV6-1 | TGTGCCAGCAGTGAATGGCAGGGAGGGATCACTGAAGCTTTCTTT | CASSEWQGGITEAFF
. | once | TRBJ1-4 | TRBV10-3 | TGTGCCACCCAGAGTCCAACTAATGAAAAACTGTTTTTT | CATQSPTNEKLFF
TRBD1 | . | TRBJ2-5 | TRBV19 | TGTGCCAGTAGGTCCGGGACAGGGGGCAGGGAGACCCAGTACTTC | CASRSGTGGRETQYF
. | few | TRBJ2-2 | TRBV7-8 | TGTGCCAGCAGCTCGGACCCGAACACCGGGGAGCTGTTTTTT | CASSSDPNTGELFF
. | . | TRBJ1-1 | TRBV7-3 | TGTGCCAGCAGCTTAACGTTAAACACTGAAGCTTTCTTT | CASSLTLNTEAFF
. | . | TRBJ2-5 | TRBV2 | TGTGCCAGCAGTGACCTAAGCGGAGGGGAGACCCAGTACTTC | CASSDLSGGETQYF
. | . | TRBJ2-3 | TRBV9 | TGTGCCAGCAGCGCGTCCCCCCGGGGAGATACGCAGTATTTT | CASSASPRGDTQYF
. | . | TRBJ2-1 | TRBV5-1 | TGCGCCAGCAGCTTGGAAGGCAGCTACAATGAGCAGTTCTTC | CASSLEGSYNEQFF
. | . | TRBJ1-1 | TRBV28 | TGTGCCAGCAGTTCGGGGGGACTGAACACTGAAGCTTTCTTT | CASSSGGLNTEAFF
TRBD2 | . | TRBJ2-1 | TRBV7-3 | TGTGCCAGCAGCTCCGGACTAGCCAATGAGCAGTTCTTC | CASSSGLANEQFF
. | . | TRBJ1-3 | TRBV10-2 | TGCGCCAGCAGTGAGTCAAGGTTGGGCCACGGAAACACCATATATTTT | CASSESRLGHGNTIYF
. | . | TRBJ2-1 | TRBV5-4 | TGTGCCAGCAGCCCCACCGGGGACTCCTACAATGAGCAGTTCTTC | CASSPTGDSYNEQFF
. | . | TRBJ2-6 | TRBV2 | TGTGCCAGCGGAGCTGGGGCCCGCTCTGGGGCCAACGTCCTGACTTTC | CASGAGARSGANVLTF
. | . | TRBJ2-3 | TRBV5-4 | TGTGCCAGCAGCTTGGGGACAACCAGCACAGATACGCAGTATTTT | CASSLGTTSTDTQYF
. | . | TRBJ1-2 | TRBV19 | TGTGCCAGTAAAATAGCCGGCGGCTACACCTTC | CASKIAGGYTF
TRBD2 | . | TRBJ2-7 | TRBV5-6 | TGTGCCAGCAGCGACTATCTAGCGGTCTACGAGCAGTACTTC | CASSDYLAVYEQYF
. | . | TRBJ1-6 | TRBV19 | TGTGCCAGTAGTCCGATGAGCTCCTATAATTCACCCCTCCACTTT | CASSPMSSYNSPLHF
. | . | TRBJ1-4 | TRBV11-2 | TGTGCCAGCAGCTGGCAGGCGCCTAATGAAAAACTGTTTTTT | CASSWQAPNEKLFF
. | . | TRBJ1-2 | TRBV28 | TGTGCCAGCAGTTACAACTATGGCTACACCTTC | CASSYNYGYTF
. | . | TRBJ1-5 | TRBV2 | TGTGCCAGCAGTGACCGGGATCAGCCCCAGCATTTT | CASSDRDQPQHF
. | . | TRBJ1-6 | TRBV4-1 | TGCGCCAGCAGCCTGAGGGGCTCCTATAATTCACCCCTCCACTTT | CASSLRGSYNSPLHF
. | . | TRBJ1-2 | TRBV6-1 | TGTGCCAGCAGTGAAGTCGGCGACTATGGCTACACCTTC | CASSEVGDYGYTF
. | . | TRBJ2-7 | TRBV19 | TGTGCCAGTAGTATAGACGGTAGCCGCCGTTACGAGCAGTACTTC | CASSIDGSRRYEQYF
. | . | TRBJ1-4 | TRBV4-1 | TGCGCCAGCAGCCCCCTGGGGTTGGAAAAACTGTTTTTT | CASSPLGLEKLFF
. | few | TRBJ1-3 | TRBV5-8 | TGTGCCAGCAGTCTAGGAGACACTTCTGGAAACACCATATATTTT | CASSLGDTSGNTIYF
TRBD1 | . | TRBJ2-7 | TRBV11-2 | TGTGCCAGCAGCGCCGACAGGGGGCGTTACGAGCAGTACTTC | CASSADRGRYEQYF